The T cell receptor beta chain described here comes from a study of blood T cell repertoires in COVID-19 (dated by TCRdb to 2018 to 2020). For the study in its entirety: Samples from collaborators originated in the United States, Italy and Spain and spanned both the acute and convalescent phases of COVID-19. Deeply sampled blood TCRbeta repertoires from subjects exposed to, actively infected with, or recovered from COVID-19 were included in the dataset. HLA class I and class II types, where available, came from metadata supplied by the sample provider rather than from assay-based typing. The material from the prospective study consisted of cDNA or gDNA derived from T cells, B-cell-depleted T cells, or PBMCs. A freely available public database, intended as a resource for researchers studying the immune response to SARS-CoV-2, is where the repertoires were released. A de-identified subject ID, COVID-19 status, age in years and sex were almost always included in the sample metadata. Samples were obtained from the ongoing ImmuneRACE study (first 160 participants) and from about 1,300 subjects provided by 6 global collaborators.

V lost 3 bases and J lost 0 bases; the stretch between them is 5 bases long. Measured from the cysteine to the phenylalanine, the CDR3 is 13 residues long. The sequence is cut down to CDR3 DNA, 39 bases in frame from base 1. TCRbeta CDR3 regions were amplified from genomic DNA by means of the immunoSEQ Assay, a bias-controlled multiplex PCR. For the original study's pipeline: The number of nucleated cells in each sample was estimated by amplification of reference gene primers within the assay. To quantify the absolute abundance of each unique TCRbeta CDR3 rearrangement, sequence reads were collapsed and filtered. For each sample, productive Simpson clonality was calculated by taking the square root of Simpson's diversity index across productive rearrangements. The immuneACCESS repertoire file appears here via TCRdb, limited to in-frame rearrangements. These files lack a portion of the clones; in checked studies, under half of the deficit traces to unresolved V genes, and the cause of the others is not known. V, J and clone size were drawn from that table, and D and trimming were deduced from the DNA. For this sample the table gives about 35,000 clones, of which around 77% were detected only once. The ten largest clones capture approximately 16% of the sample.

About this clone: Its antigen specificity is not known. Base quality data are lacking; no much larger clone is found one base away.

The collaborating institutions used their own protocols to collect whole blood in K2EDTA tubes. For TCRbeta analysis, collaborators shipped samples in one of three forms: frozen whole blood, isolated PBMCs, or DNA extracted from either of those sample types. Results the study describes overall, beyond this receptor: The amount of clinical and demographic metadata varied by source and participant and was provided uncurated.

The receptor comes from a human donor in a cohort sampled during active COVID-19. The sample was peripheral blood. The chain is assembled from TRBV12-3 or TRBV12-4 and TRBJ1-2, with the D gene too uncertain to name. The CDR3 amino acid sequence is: CASSLRANYGYTF. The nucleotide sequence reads TGTGCCAGCAGTTTGCGTGCTAACTATGGCTACACCTTC.